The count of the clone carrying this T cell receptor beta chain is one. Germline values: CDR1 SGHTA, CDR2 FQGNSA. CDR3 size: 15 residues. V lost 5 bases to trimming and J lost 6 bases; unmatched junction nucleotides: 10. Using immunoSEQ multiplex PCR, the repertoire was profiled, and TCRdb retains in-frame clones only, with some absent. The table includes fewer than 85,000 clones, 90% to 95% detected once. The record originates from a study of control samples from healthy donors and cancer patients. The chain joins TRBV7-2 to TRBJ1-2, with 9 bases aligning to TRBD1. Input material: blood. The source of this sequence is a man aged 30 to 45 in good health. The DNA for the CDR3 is TGTGCCAGCAGCCTACAGGGGGCGAGGAAACATGGCTACACCTTC. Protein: CASSLQGARKHGYTF.